A single T cell receptor beta chain is shown here with its context. Its specificity is not known. With 0 bases removed from V and 6 bases from J, the gap between germline ends came to 9 bases. This CDR3 region has 13 residues. CDR1 SGHTA and CDR2 FQGNSA come from the germline V gene. The PCR used 60 Vbeta and 13 Jbeta primers. The assay was immunoSEQ multiplex PCR, and TCRdb's table has in-frame clones only and misses some. This sample yields roughly 86,000 clones, of which roughly 80% are seen a single time; roughly 7.3% belongs to the top ten. The sample originates from a study of cytomegalovirus exposure and HLA in healthy donors. Study-wide results and caveats: Across donors, sequencing depth was assumed by presence/absence analyses to be roughly uniform. Reportedly, a later analysis found an Asian-associated ancestry cluster had fewer N-insertions than the approximately 670-donor mean. Some 17,000 TCR beta sequences were associated with HLA alleles at 0.05 false discovery rate in a later analysis.

This TCR was sampled from a man in his fifties or sixties in good health and CMV-seropositive. The chain recombines TRBV7-2 with TRBJ2-7; D uncertain. The specimen sequenced was PBMCs. The CDR3 DNA reads as TGTGCCAGCAGCTTAGCCCCTAACGGCGAGCAGTACTTC. Translated: CASSLAPNGEQYF.